This T cell receptor beta chain emerged from a study of blood T cell repertoires in COVID-19. The overall study: Donors in the United States, Italy and Spain gave samples during acute or convalescent COVID-19.

The repertoire was sequenced with immunoSEQ multiplex PCR; TCRdb's copy has only in-frame clones and lacks some. This table holds about 290,000 clones, around 86% found once. The germline V gene encodes CDR1 LNHDA and CDR2 SQIVND (reference sequence). This CDR3 comprises 16 residues. The V and J ends lost 4 bases and 3 bases, in that order; junction bases with no gene match: 7. The sequenced sample was PBMCs or T cells enriched from blood (not recorded which). V and J are TRBV19 and TRBJ2-3; 10 positions match TRBD2. The receptor was derived from a woman aged 40-49 years who had recovered from COVID-19. In nucleotides, the CDR3 is TGTGCCAGTAGTAAGGAGCGGGGGGGCCTGACAGATACGCAGTATTTT. Its translation is CASSKERGGLTDTQYF.